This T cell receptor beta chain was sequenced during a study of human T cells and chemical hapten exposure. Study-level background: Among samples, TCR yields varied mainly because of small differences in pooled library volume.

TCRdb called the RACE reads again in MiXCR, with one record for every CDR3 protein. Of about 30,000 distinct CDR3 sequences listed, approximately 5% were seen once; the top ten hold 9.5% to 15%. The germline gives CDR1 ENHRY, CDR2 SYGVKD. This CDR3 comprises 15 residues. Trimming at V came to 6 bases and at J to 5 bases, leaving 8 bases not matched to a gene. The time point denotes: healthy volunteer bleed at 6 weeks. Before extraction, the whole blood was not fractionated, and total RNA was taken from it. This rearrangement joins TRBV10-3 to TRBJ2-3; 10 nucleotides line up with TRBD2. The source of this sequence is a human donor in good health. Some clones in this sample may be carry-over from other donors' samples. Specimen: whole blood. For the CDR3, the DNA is TGTGCCATCAGGGCTAGCGGGGGCCCAAAAGATACGCAGTATTTT. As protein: CAIRASGGPKDTQYF.